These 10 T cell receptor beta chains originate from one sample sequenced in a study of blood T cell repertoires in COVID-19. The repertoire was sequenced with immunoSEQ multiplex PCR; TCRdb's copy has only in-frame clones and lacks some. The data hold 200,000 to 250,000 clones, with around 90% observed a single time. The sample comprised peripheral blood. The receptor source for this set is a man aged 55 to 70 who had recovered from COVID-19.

The CDR3 DNA is TGCAGTGCTAGTCCCGGGACAGATCATTCACCCCTCCACTTT. Protein: CSASPGTDHSPLHF. V is TRBV20-1 and J is TRBJ1-6; 7 bases agree with TRBD1. Germline CDR1 reads DFQATT; CDR2 reads SNEGSKA (reference sequence). V trimming: 3 bases; J trimming: 8 bases; junction bases outside the gene matches: 7. The CDR3 extends over 14 amino acids.

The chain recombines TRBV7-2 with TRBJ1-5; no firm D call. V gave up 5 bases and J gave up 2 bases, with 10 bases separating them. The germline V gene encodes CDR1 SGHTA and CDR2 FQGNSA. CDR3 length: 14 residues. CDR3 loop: CASSPRYGNQPQHF. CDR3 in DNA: TGTGCCAGCAGCCCCCGGTACGGCAATCAGCCCCAGCATTTT. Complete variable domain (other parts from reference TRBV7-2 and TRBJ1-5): GAGVSQSPSNKVTEKGKDVELRCDPISGHTALYWYRQSLGQGLEFLIYFQGNSAPDKSGLPSDRFSAERTGGSVSTLTIQRTQQEDSAVYLCASSPRYGNQPQHFGDGTRLSIL.

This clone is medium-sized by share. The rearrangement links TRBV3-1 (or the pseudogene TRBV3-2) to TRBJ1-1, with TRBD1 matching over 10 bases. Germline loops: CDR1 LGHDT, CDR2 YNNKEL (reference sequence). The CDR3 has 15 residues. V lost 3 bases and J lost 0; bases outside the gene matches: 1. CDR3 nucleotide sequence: TGTGCCAGCAGCCAGGGACAGGGGATGAACACTGAAGCTTTCTTT. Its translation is CASSQGQGMNTEAFF.

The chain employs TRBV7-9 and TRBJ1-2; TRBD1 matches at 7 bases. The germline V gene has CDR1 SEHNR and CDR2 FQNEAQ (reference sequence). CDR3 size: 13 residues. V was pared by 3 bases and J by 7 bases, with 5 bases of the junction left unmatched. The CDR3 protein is CASSFRQGGGYTF. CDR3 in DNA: TGTGCCAGCAGCTTCAGACAGGGAGGTGGCTACACCTTC.

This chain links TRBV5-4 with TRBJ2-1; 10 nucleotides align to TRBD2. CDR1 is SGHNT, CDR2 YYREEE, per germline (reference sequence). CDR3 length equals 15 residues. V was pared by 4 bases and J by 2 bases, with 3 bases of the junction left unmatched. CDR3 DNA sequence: TGTGCCAGCAGCGTTCTAGCGGGGGCCTACAATGAGCAGTTCTTC. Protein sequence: CASSVLAGAYNEQFF.

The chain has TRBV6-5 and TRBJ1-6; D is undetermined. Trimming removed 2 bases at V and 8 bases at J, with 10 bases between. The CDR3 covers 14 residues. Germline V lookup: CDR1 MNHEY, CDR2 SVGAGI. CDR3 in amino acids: CASSYGEAYSPLHF. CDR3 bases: TGTGCCAGCAGTTACGGGGAGGCGTATTCACCCCTCCACTTT.

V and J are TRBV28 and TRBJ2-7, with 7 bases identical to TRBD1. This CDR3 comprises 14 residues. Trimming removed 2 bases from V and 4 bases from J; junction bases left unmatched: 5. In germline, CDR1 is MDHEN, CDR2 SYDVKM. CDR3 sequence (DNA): TGTGCCAGCAGTTTAGCCGGCAGGGGGTACGAGCAGTACTTC. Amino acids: CASSLAGRGYEQYF.

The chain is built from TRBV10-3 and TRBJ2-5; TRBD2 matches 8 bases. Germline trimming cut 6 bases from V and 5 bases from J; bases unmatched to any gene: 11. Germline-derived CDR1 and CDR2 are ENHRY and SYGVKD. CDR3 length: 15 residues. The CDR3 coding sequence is TGTGCCATCAGCCTGGGGAGCGGGAGTTCGGAGACCCAGTACTTC. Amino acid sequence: CAISLGSGSSETQYF.

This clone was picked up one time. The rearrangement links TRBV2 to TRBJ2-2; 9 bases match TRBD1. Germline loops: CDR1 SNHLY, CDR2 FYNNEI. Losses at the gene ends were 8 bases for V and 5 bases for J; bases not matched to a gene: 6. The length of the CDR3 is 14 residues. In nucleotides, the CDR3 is TGTGCCAGCCTGGGACAGGGAGGGACCGGGGAGCTGTTTTTT. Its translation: CASLGQGGTGELFF.

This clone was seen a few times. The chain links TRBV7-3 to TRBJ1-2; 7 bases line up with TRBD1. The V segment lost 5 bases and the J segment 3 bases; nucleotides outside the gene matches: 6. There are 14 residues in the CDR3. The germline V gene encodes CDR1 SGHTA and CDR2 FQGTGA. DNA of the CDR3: TGTGCCAGCAGCGATAACAGGGGCGACTATGGCTACACCTTC. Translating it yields CASSDNRGDYGYTF.